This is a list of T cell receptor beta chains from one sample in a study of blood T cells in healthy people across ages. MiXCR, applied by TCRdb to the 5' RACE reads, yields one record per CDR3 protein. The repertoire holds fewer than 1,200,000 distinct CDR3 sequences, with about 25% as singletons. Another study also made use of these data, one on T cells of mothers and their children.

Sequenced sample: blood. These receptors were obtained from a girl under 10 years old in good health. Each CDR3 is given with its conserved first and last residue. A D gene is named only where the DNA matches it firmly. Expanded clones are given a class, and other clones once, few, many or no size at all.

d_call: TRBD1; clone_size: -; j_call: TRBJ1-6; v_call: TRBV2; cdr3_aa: CAGTGTGNSPLHF; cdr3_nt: TGTGCCGGCACTGGGACAGGGAATTCACCCCTCCACTTT
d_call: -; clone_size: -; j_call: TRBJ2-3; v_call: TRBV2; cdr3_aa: CASTSRRSSSTDTQYF; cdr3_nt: TGTGCCAGCACCAGTAGAAGGTCTTCTAGCACAGATACGCAGTATTTT
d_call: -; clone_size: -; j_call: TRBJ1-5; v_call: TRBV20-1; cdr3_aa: CSASGTKEKPQHF; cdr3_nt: TGCAGTGCTAGCGGGACAAAAGAAAAGCCCCAGCATTTT
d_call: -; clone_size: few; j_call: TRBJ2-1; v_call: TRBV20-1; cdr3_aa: CSATPGLPSYNEQFF; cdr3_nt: TGCAGTGCTACCCCGGGACTCCCTTCCTACAATGAGCAGTTCTTC
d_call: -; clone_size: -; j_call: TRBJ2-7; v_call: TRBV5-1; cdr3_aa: CASTLWGGTAYEQYF; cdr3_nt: TGCGCCAGCACCTTATGGGGCGGCACCGCCTACGAGCAGTACTTC
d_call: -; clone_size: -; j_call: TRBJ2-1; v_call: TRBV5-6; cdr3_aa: CASSDIGQNYNEQFF; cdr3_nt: TGTGCCAGCAGCGACATCGGACAGAACTACAATGAGCAGTTCTTC
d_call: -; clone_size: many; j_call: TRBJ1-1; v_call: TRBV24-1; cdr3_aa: CATSDLTEAFF; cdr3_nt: TGTGCCACCAGTGATTTGACAGAAGCTTTCTTT
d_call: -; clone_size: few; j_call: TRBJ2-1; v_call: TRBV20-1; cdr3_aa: CSAIDGGGYNEQFF; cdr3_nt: TGCAGTGCTATCGACGGAGGTGGGTACAATGAGCAGTTCTTC
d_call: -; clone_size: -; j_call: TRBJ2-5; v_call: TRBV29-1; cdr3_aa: CSVPTTPPTF; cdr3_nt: TGCAGCGTCCCTACGACCCCACCGACCTTC
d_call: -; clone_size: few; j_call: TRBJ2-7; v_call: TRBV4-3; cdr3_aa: CASSQGVQPYEQYF; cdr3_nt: TGCGCCAGCAGCCAAGGGGTACAACCCTACGAGCAGTACTTC
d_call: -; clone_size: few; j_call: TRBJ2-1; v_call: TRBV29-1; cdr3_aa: CSVPQNFDNEQFF; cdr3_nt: TGCAGCGTCCCACAGAACTTTGACAATGAGCAGTTCTTC